This T cell receptor (beta chain) was documented in a study of Graves' ophthalmopathy and Graves' hyperthyroidism. Amplified material comprised TCR beta CDR3 regions derived from RNA transcripts. The first-round RT-PCR employed HTBI primers together with the Qiagen OneStep RT-PCR kit. A multiplex PCR was then performed as the second round. TCRdb fed the multiplex PCR reads into MiXCR, producing one record per CDR3 protein. This sample carries approximately 160,000 distinct CDR3 sequences, 35% to 50% of them seen once, and the ten largest clones take 8% to 10%. Sequencing used peripheral blood. This receptor was identified in a man in his thirties or forties with Graves' ophthalmopathy.

Here the CDR3 reads CASSLWLNLNTEAFF. CDR3 DNA sequence: TGTGCCAGCAGCTTATGGCTGAACCTGAACACTGAAGCTTTCTTT. This chain connects TRBV7-9 to TRBJ1-1; no firm D call. V lost 2 bases and J 0 bases, leaving 10 bases between the germline ends. CDR1 and CDR2 (germline): SEHNR, FQNEAQ (reference sequence). The CDR3 is 15 residues long.